Presented here are 14 T cell receptor beta chains from one specimen sequenced in a study of T-cell memory formation after mild COVID-19. TCRdb analysed the 5' RACE reads with MiXCR anew, one entry per CDR3 protein. The sample holds roughly 28,000 distinct CDR3 sequences, roughly 12% seen once. Sequenced sample: PBMCs or a T cell subset sorted from them (not recorded which). These receptors originate from an adult woman who had mild COVID-19 (a few samples of this study predate the infection). Cell type and time point are not known.

This clonotype was detected ten times or more. V gene TRBV5-6 combines with J gene TRBJ2-3, with 9 bases that match TRBD2. The V gene's germline CDR1 is SGHDT and CDR2 YYEEEE. The CDR3 extends over 16 amino acids. The V segment lost 0 bases and the J segment 8 bases; nucleotides outside the gene matches: 10. CDR3 nucleotides: TGTGCCAGCAGCTTGGGAGCTAGCGGGGCCGGGGGTACGCAGTATTTT. It encodes CASSLGASGAGGTQYF.

This clonotype was picked up many times. V is TRBV12-3 or TRBV12-4 and J is TRBJ1-1, with 9 bases matching TRBD1. CDR3 size: 14 residues. The junction had 2 bases not matched to a gene; V was cut back by 5 bases and J by 1 base. The CDR3 DNA is TGTGCCAGCAGTCGGACAGGGGAGAACACTGAAGCTTTCTTT. Its protein is CASSRTGENTEAFF.

This clonotype was picked up many times. CDR3: CASSDGTGLFGTF. CDR3 DNA: TGTGCCAGCAGTGATGGGACAGGGCTCTTTGGCACCTTC. This chain connects TRBV2 to TRBJ1-2, with 9 positions matching TRBD1. Trimming at V came to 3 bases and at J to 13 bases, leaving 9 bases not matched to a gene. Germline values: CDR1 SNHLY, CDR2 FYNNEI. The CDR3 has 13 amino acids. Using reference TRBV2 and TRBJ1-2 for the parts outside the CDR3, the full variable domain is EPEVTQTPSHQVTQMGQEVILRCVPISNHLYFYWYRQILGQKVEFLVSFYNNEISEKSEIFDDQFSVERPDGSNFTLKIRSTKLEDSAMYFCASSDGTGLFGTFGSGTRLTVV.

This clonotype was detected a few times. This chain uses TRBV20-1 with TRBJ1-2, with D possibly matching TRBD1 (5 bases). The CDR3 totals 13 residues. V was pared by 4 bases and J by 2 bases, with 11 bases between. Germline-derived CDR1 and CDR2 are DFQATT and SNEGSKA (reference sequence). CDR3 in amino acids: CSAIFGDNYGYTF. The CDR3 nucleotides read TGCAGTGCTATCTTCGGGGACAACTATGGCTACACCTTC.

The table lists this clonotype with many counts. This chain uses TRBV20-1 with TRBJ2-1, with 7 bases that match TRBD1. The CDR3 loop spans 13 amino acids. Germline CDR1 is DFQATT and CDR2 is SNEGSKA (reference sequence). V gave up 6 bases and J gave up 5 bases; unmatched junction bases: 7. The CDR3 nucleotides are TGCAGTGCACGGAGGACAGGCCACAATGAGCAGTTCTTC. As protein: CSARRTGHNEQFF.

The chain uses TRBV10-3 and TRBJ2-7; 7 bases are shared with TRBD2. The CDR3 is 11 amino acids. Germline V gene lookup returns CDR1 ENHRY and CDR2 SYGVKD. Written as DNA, the CDR3 is TGTGCTTCGGGGGAGGGCTCCGAGCAGTACGTC. It codes for CASGEGSEQYV.

This chain connects TRBV4-3 to TRBJ2-3; 8 bases agree with TRBD2. Losses at the gene ends were 0 bases for V and 6 bases for J; bases not matched to a gene: 8. CDR1 and CDR2 from the germline V gene are LGHNA and YSLEER. The CDR3 consists of 16 residues. Written as DNA, the CDR3 is TGCGCCAGCAGCCAAGACCGTGGGCGCGGGGGGGATACGCAGTATTTT. It specifies CASSQDRGRGGDTQYF.

In this sample, this clonotype turned up many times. The chain employs TRBV20-1 and TRBJ1-1, with D perhaps matching TRBD1 (5 bases). This CDR3 has 17 amino acids. V dropped 0 bases and J dropped 0 bases, with 17 bases sitting between them. Per the germline V gene, CDR1 is DFQATT and CDR2 is SNEGSKA (reference sequence). The CDR3 nucleotides are TGCAGTGCTAGAGATTACACGAGGGCAGGGCTGAACACTGAAGCTTTCTTT. Translating it yields CSARDYTRAGLNTEAFF.

This clonotype was counted at least ten times. This chain links TRBV5-1 with TRBJ2-3, with TRBD2 matching 10 bases. The CDR3 is made up of 16 amino acids. CDR1 SGHRS and CDR2 YFSETQ come from the germline V gene. J lost 4 bases, V lost 0 bases, and 5 bases had no gene match. The CDR3, as DNA: TGCGCCAGCAGCTTGGGGACTAGCGGAGGGGCAGATACGCAGTATTTT. Translated: CASSLGTSGGADTQYF.

This clonotype was seen at least ten times. The CDR3 nucleotides are TGCGCCAGCAGCGGCGGGACAGTCACTGAAGCTTTCTTT. Its translation: CASSGGTVTEAFF. The chain couples TRBV5-1 to TRBJ1-1, with 7 bases that match TRBD1. The CDR3 is made up of 13 amino acids. Unmatched junction bases numbered 4, after V lost 4 bases and J lost 4 bases. The germline V gene has CDR1 SGHRS and CDR2 YFSETQ.

This clonotype was detected many times. The chain carries TRBV9 and TRBJ1-2; TRBD1 might be the D (6 bases). The germline V and J ends were trimmed by 7 bases and 9 bases, with 16 bases remaining between them. Germline lookup yields CDR1 SGDLS and CDR2 YYNGEE. The CDR3 has 12 amino acids. The CDR3 loop is CASGGQTGSYTF. The CDR3 DNA reads as TGTGCCAGCGGAGGCCAAACAGGGAGCTACACCTTC.

This clonotype has at least ten counts. The chain joins TRBV20-1 to TRBJ2-5; no firm D call. The CDR3 has 11 amino acids. The germline gives CDR1 DFQATT, CDR2 SNEGSKA (reference sequence). V was pared by 7 bases and J by 2 bases, with 8 bases between. The CDR3 region has the DNA TGCAGTGTCGCGAGTCAAGAGACCCAGTACTTC. Its translation: CSVASQETQYF.

This clonotype was recorded many times. This chain links TRBV23-1 with TRBJ1-5; D uncertain. TRBV23-1 is flagged as an ORF with uncertain function. The length of the CDR3 is 14 residues. Between the trimmed V and J ends, which lost 7 bases and 6 bases, there was a span of 16 bases. The CDR3 loop reads CASTPSAGVQPQHF. The CDR3 bases are TGCGCCAGCACCCCCTCCGCTGGGGTTCAGCCCCAGCATTTT.

This clonotype was seen repeatedly, ten times or more. The chain recombines TRBV6-5 with TRBJ1-6, with a tentative D call TRBD1 (5 bases). V was clipped by 2 bases and J by 6 bases, with 14 bases between them. CDR3 length: 16 residues. Germline V lookup: CDR1 MNHEY, CDR2 SVGAGI. The chain's CDR3 is CASSYQAGVSNSPLHF. The DNA for the CDR3 is TGTGCCAGCAGTTACCAGGCGGGGGTCAGTAATTCACCCCTCCACTTT.